This T cell receptor (beta chain) was sequenced in a study of T cells in Graves' hyperthyroidism and ophthalmopathy. Amplification of TCR beta CDR3 regions used RNA as the template. The HTBI primer set was used in a first-round RT-PCR of the TCR CDR3. Each CDR3 protein gets one entry after TCRdb re-called the multiplex PCR reads with MiXCR. Found here are approximately 640,000 distinct CDR3 sequences, around 16% of them singletons; the top ten hold 3.8%. This clonotype was counted between two and nine times. This CDR3 is 12 amino acids long. The germline CDR1 and CDR2 sequences are SQVTM and ANQGSEA. Deletions cut 4 bases from V and 6 bases from J, with 13 bases between.

The sequenced sample consisted of blood. The chain uses TRBV29-1 and TRBJ2-7; D might be TRBD1 or TRBD2, each matching 6 bases. The sequence came from a woman in her twenties or thirties with Graves' hyperthyroidism. This CDR3 reads CSVAQGRSEQYF. For the CDR3, the DNA is TGCAGCGTTGCGCAGGGGAGGAGCGAGCAGTACTTC.